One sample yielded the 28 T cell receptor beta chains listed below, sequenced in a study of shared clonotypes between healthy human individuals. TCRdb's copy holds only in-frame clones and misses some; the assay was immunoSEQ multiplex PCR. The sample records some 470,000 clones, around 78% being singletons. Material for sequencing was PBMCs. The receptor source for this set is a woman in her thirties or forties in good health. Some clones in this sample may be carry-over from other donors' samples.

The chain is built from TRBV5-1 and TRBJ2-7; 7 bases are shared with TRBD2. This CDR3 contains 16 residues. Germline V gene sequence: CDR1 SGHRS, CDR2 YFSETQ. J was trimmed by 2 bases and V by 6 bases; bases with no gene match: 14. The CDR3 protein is CASKESPSSGAYEQYF. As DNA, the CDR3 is TGCGCCAGCAAAGAGAGCCCTTCCAGCGGGGCCTACGAGCAGTACTTC.

This chain's CDR3 is CASSVGGDLGELFF. The CDR3 DNA sequence: TGTGCCAGCAGCGTGGGGGGAGACCTCGGGGAGCTGTTTTTT. This chain links TRBV9 with TRBJ2-2, with D possibly being TRBD2 (6 bases). Germline V CDR1 and CDR2: SGDLS, YYNGEE. V lost 2 bases and J lost 7, with 12 bases in between. The CDR3 sequence is 14 residues long.

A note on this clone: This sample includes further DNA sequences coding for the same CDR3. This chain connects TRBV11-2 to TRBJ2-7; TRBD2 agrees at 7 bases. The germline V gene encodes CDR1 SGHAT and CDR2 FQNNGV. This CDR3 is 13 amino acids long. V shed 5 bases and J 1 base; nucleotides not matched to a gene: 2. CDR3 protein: CASSPSGSYEQYF. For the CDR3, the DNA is TGTGCCAGCAGCCCTAGCGGTTCCTACGAGCAGTACTTC. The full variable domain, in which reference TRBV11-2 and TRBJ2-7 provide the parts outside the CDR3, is EAGVAQSPRYKIIEKRQSVAFWCNPISGHATLYWYQQILGQGPKLLIQFQNNGVVDDSQLPKDRFSAERLKGVDSTLKIQPAKLEDSAVYLCASSPSGSYEQYFGPGTRLTVT.

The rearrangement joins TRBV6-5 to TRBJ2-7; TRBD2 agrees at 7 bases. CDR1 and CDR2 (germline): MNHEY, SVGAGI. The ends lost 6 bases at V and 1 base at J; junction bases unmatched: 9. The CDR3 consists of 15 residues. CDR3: CASRFPSGPSYEQYF. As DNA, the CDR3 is TGTGCCAGCAGGTTCCCTAGCGGCCCGTCCTACGAGCAGTACTTC.

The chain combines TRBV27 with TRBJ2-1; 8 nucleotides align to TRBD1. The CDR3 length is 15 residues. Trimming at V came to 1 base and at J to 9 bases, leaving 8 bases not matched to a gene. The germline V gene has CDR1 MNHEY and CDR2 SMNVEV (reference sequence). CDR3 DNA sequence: TGTGCCAGCAGTTTATGGGGCAGGGGGCTTAGTGAGCAGTTCTTC. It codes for CASSLWGRGLSEQFF.

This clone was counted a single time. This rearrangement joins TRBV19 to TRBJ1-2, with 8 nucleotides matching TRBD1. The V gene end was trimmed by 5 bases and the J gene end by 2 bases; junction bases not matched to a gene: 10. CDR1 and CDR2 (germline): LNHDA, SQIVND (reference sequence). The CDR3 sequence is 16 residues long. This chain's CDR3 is CASSPRGGQENYGYTF. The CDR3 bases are TGTGCCAGTAGTCCTCGTGGGGGACAGGAAAACTATGGCTACACCTTC.

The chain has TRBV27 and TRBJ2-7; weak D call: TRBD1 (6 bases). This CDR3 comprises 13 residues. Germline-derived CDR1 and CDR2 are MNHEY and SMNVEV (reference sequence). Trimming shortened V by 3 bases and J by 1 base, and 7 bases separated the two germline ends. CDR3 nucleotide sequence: TGTGCCAGCAGTTTCGGACAGTCCTACGAGCAGTACTTC. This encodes CASSFGQSYEQYF.

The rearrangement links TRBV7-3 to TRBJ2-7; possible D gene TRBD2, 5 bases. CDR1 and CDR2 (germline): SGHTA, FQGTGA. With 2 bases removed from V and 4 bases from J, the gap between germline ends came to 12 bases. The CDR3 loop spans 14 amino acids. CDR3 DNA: TGTGCCAGCAGCTTATCGGGCGGAGGTTACGAGCAGTACTTC. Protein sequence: CASSLSGGGYEQYF.

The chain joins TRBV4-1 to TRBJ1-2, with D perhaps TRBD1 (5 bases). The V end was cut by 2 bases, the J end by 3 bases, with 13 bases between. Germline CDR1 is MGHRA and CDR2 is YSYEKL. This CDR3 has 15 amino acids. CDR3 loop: CASSQPGRGHYGYTF. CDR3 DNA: TGCGCCAGCAGCCAACCCGGAAGGGGTCACTATGGCTACACCTTC.

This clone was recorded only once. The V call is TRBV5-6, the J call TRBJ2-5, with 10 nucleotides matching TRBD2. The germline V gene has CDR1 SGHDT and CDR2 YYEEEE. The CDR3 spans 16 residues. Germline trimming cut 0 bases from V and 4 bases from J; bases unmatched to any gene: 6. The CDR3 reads CASSLGLAGARETQYF. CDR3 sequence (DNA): TGTGCCAGCAGCTTGGGGCTAGCGGGAGCCCGAGAGACCCAGTACTTC. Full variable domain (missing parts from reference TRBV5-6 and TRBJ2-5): DAGVTQSPTHLIKTRGQQVTLRCSPKSGHDTVSWYQQALGQGPQFIFQYYEEEERQRGNFPDRFSGHQFPNYSSELNVNALLLGDSALYLCASSLGLAGARETQYFGPGTRLLVL.

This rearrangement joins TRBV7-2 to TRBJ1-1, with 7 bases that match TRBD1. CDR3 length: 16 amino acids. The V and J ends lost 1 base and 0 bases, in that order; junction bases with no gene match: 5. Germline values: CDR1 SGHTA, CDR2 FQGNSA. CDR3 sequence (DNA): TGTGCCAGCAGCTTAGGCCGGACAGGCATGAACACTGAAGCTTTCTTT. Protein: CASSLGRTGMNTEAFF.

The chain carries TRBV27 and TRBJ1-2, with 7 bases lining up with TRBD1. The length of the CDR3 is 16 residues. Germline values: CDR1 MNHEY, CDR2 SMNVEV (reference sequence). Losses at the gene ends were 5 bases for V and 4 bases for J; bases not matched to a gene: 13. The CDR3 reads CASSPHRQGAGYGYTF. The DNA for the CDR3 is TGTGCCAGCAGTCCCCACCGACAGGGTGCTGGCTATGGCTACACCTTC.

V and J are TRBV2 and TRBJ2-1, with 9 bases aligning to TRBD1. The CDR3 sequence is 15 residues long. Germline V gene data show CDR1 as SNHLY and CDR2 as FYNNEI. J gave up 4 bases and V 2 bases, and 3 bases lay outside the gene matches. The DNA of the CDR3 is TGTGCCAGCAGTGAATTGGGACAGGGTTACAATGAGCAGTTCTTC. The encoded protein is CASSELGQGYNEQFF.

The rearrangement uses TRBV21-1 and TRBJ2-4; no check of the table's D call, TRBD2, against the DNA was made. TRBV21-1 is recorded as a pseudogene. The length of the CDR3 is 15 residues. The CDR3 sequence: CASSPGRTFKNIQYF. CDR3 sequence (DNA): TGTGCCAGCAGCCCCGGGAGGACATTCAAAAACATTCAGTACTTC.

The CDR3 DNA follows: TGTGCCAGCAGCACGACTAGCGGGGGGGAGACCCAGTACTTC. Translation: CASSTTSGGETQYF. This sequence joins TRBV7-9 and TRBJ2-5; TRBD2 matches 13 bases. The length of the CDR3 is 14 residues. V lost 5 bases, J lost 5 bases, and 2 bases stayed unmatched. Per germline, CDR1 SEHNR and CDR2 FQNEAQ (reference sequence).

The CDR3 region has the DNA TGCAGCGTTGCCTCCGGGGGCACCGGGGAGCTGTTTTTT. Its translation: CSVASGGTGELFF. This chain joins TRBV29-1 and TRBJ2-2, with TRBD2 as a possible D gene (6 bases). The germline V and J ends were trimmed by 4 bases and 4 bases, with 10 bases remaining between them. This CDR3 has 13 residues. Germline-derived CDR1 and CDR2 are SQVTM and ANQGSEA.

CDR3 DNA sequence: TGTGCCAGCAGCTTAGGGGACCCCTCCTACAATGAGCAGTTCTTC. Protein product: CASSLGDPSYNEQFF. The rearrangement links TRBV7-8 to TRBJ2-1; D assignment may be TRBD1 or TRBD2 (5 bases each). The CDR3 length is 15 residues. In germline, CDR1 is SGHVS, CDR2 FQNEAQ. Trimming removed 1 base at V and 0 bases at J, with 7 bases between.

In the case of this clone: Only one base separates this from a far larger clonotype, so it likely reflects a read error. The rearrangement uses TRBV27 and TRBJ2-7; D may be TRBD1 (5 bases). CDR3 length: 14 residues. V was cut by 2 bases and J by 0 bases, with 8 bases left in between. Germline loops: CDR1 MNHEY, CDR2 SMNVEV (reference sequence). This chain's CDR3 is CASSLTQGSYEQYF. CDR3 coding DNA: TGTGCCAGCAGTTTAACGCAGGGCTCCTACGAGCAGTACTTC.

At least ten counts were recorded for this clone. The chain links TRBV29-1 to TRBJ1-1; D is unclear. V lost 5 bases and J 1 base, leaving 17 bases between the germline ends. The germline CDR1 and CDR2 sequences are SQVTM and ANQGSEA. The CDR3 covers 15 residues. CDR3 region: CSVLKALAQNTEAFF. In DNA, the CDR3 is TGCAGCGTTCTTAAAGCATTGGCACAGAACACTGAAGCTTTCTTT.

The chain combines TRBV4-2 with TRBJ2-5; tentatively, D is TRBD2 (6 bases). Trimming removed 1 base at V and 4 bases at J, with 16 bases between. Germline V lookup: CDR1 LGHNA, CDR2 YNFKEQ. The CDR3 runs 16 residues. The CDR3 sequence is CASSQGMTSGIETQYF. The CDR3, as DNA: TGTGCCAGCAGCCAAGGGATGACTAGTGGGATAGAGACCCAGTACTTC.

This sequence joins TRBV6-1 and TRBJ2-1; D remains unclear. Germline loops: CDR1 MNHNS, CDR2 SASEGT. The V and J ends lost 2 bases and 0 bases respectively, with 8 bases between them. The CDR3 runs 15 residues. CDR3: CASSESGSSYNEQFF. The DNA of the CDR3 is TGTGCCAGCAGTGAATCGGGCAGCTCCTACAATGAGCAGTTCTTC.

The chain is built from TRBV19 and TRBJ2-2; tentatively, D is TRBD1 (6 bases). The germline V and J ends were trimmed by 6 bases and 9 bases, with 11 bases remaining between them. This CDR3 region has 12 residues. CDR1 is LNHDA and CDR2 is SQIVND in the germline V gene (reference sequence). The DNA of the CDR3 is TGTGCCAGTAGACAGGGTAGCCGGGAGCTGTTTTTT. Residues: CASRQGSRELFF.

The chain's CDR3 is CAWSRTGAGELFF. The CDR3 DNA follows: TGTGCCTGGAGTCGAACGGGGGCCGGGGAGCTGTTTTTT. The J gene is TRBJ2-2, the V gene TRBV30, with D maybe TRBD2 (6 bases). V was pared by 2 bases and J by 6 bases, with 10 bases between. In germline, CDR1 is GTSNPN, CDR2 SVGIG (reference sequence). The CDR3 runs 13 residues.

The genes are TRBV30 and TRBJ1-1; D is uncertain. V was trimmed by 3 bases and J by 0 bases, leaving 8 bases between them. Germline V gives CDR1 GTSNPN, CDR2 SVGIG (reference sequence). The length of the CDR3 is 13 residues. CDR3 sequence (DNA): TGTGCCTGGAGCCAGCTCATGAACACTGAAGCTTTCTTT. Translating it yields CAWSQLMNTEAFF.

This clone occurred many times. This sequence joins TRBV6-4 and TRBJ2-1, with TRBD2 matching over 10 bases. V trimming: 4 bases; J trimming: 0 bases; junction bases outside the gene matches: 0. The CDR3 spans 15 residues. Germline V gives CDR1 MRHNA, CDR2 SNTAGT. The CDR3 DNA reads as TGTGCCAGCAGTGCTAGCGGGAGCTCCTACAATGAGCAGTTCTTC. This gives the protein CASSASGSSYNEQFF.

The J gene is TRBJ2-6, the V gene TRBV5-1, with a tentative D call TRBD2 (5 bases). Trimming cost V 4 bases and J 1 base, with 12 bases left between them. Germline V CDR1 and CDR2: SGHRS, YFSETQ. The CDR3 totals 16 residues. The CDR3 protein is CASSISGGSGANVLTF. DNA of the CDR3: TGCGCCAGCAGCATATCAGGCGGGTCTGGGGCCAACGTCCTGACTTTC.

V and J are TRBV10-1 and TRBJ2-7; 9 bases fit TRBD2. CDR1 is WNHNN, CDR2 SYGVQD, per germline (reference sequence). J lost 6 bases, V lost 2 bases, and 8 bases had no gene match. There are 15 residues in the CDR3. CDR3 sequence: CASSERLAGWGEQYF. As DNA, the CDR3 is TGCGCCAGCAGTGAGCGCCTAGCGGGATGGGGCGAGCAGTACTTC.

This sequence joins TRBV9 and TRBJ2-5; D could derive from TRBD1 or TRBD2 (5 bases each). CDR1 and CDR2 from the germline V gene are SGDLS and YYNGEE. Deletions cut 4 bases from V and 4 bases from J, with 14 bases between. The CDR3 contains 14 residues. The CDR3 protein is CASSLAPGPETQYF. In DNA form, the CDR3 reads TGTGCCAGCAGCTTAGCCCCGGGACCAGAGACCCAGTACTTC.